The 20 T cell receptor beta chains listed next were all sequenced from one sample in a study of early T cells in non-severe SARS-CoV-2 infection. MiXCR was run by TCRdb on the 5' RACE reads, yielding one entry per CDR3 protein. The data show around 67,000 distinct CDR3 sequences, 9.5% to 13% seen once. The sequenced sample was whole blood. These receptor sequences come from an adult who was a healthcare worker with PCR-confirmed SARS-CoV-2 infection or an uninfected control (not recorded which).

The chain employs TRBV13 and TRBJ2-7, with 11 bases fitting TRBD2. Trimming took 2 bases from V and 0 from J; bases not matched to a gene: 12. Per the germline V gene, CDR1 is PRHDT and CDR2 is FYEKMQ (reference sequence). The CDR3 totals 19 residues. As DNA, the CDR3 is TGTGCCAGCAGCTTAACCCATCGACTAGCGGGGACCAGCTCCTACGAGCAGTACTTC. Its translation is CASSLTHRLAGTSSYEQYF.

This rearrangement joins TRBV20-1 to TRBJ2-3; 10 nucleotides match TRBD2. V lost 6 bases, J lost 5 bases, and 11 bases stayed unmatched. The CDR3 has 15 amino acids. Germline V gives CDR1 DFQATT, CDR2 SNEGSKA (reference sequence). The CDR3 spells CSAEPGLALEDTQYF. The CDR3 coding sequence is TGCAGTGCGGAACCGGGACTAGCGTTAGAAGATACGCAGTATTTT.

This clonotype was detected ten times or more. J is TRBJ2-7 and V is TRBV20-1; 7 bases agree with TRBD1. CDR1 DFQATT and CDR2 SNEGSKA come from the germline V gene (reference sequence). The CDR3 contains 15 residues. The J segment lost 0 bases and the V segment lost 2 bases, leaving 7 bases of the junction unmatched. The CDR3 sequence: CSARSATGSSYEQYF. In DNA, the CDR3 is TGCAGTGCTAGATCAGCGACAGGGAGCTCCTACGAGCAGTACTTC.

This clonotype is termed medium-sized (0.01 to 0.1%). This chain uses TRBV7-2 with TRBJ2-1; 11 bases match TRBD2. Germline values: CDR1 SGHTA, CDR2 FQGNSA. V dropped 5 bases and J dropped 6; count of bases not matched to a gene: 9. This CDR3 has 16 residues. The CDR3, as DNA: TGTGCCAGCAGCGTCGGACTAGCGGGCTCTTCCAATGAGCAGTTCTTC. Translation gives CASSVGLAGSSNEQFF.

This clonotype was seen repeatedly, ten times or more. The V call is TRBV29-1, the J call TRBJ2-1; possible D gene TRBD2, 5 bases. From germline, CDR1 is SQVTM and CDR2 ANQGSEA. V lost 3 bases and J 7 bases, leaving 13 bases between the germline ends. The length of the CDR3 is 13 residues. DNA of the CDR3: TGCAGCGTTGATAGTACTAGGAGGAATGAGCAGTTCTTC. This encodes CSVDSTRRNEQFF.

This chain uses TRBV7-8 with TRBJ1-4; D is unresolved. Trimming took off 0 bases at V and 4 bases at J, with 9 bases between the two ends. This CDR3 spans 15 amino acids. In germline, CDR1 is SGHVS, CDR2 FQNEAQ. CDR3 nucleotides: TGTGCCAGCAGCTTAGCGCGTAGAAATAATGAAAAACTGTTTTTT. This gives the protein CASSLARRNNEKLFF.

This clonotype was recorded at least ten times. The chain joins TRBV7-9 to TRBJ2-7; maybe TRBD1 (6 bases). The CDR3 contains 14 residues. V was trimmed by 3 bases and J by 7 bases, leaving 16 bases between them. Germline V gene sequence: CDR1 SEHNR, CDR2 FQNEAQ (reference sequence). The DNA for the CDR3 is TGTGCCAGCAGCTTTCCTTCGACAGGTAGTGAGCAGTACTTC. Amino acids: CASSFPSTGSEQYF.

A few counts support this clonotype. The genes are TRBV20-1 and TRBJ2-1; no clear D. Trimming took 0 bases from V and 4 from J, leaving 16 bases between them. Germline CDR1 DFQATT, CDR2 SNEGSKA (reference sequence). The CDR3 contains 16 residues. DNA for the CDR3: TGCAGTGCTAGAGATCCCTCGGGCTCGGCATACAATGAGCAGTTCTTC. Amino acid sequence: CSARDPSGSAYNEQFF.

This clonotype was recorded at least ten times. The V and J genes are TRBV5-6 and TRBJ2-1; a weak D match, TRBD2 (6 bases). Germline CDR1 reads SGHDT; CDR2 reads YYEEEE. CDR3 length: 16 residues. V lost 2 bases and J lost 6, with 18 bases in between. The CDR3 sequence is CASSFYLAIPVNEQFF. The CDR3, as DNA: TGTGCCAGCAGCTTTTACCTAGCGATCCCTGTCAATGAGCAGTTCTTC.

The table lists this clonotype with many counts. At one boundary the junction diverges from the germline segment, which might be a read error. In DNA form, the CDR3 reads TGTGCCAGCAGCCGACTTAGTCTTGGACTAGCGGTGTTC. It translates to CASSRLSLGLAVF. V gene TRBV3-1 combines with J gene TRBJ2-1; 10 bases align to TRBD2. Germline V gene lookup returns CDR1 LGHDT and CDR2 YNNKEL (reference sequence). There are 13 residues in the CDR3.

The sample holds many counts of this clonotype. CDR3 nucleotide sequence: TGTGCCAGCAGCCACCCGGGACTAGCGGCCTCCTACGAGCAGTACTTC. Amino acids: CASSHPGLAASYEQYF. The chain joins TRBV11-2 to TRBJ2-7; 11 bases are a match to TRBD2. Germline V gene sequence: CDR1 SGHAT, CDR2 FQNNGV. Germline trimming cut 5 bases from V and 0 bases from J; bases unmatched to any gene: 6. CDR3 size: 16 residues. Complete variable domain (other parts from reference TRBV11-2 and TRBJ2-7): EAGVAQSPRYKIIEKRQSVAFWCNPISGHATLYWYQQILGQGPKLLIQFQNNGVVDDSQLPKDRFSAERLKGVDSTLKIQPAKLEDSAVYLCASSHPGLAASYEQYFGPGTRLTVT.

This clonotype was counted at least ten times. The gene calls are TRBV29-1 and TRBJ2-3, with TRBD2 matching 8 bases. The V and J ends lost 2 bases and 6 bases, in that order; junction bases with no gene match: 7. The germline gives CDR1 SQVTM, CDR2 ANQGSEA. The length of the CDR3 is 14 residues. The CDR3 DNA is TGCAGCGTTGAATTGCGGGGGGTCGTCGATACGCAGTATTTT. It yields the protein CSVELRGVVDTQYF.

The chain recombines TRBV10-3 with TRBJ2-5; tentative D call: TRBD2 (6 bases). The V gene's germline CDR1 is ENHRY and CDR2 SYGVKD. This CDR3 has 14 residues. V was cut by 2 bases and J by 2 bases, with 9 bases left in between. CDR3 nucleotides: TGTGCCATCAGTGAGCACGGGGGACAAGAGACCCAGTACTTC. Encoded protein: CAISEHGGQETQYF.

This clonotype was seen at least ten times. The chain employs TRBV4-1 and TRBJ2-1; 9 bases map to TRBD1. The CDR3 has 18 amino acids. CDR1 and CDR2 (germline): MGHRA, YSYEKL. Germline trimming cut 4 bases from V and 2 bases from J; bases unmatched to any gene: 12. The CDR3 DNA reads TGCGCCAGCAGCCTCACCGTCACAGGGGGCACACCCTACAATGAGCAGTTCTTC. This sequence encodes CASSLTVTGGTPYNEQFF.

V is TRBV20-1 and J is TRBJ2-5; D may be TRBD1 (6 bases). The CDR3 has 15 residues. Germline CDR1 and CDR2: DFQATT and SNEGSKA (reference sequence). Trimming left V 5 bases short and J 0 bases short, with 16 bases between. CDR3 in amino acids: CSAGGVRRYQETQYF. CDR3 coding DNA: TGCAGTGCTGGGGGCGTCCGGCGGTACCAAGAGACCCAGTACTTC.

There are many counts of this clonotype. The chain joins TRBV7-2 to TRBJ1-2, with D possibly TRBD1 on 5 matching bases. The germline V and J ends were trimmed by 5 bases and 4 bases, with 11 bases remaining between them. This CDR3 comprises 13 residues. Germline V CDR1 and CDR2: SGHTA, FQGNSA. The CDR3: CASSPGGGYGYTF. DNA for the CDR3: TGTGCCAGCAGCCCCGGGGGGGGCTATGGCTACACCTTC. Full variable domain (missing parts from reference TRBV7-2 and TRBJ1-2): GAGVSQSPSNKVTEKGKDVELRCDPISGHTALYWYRQSLGQGLEFLIYFQGNSAPDKSGLPSDRFSAERTGGSVSTLTIQRTQQEDSAVYLCASSPGGGYGYTFGSGTRLTVV.

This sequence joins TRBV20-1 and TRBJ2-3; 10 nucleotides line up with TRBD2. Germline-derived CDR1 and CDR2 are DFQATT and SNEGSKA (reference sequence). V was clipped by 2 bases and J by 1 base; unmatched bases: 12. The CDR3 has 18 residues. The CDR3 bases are TGCAGTGCTAGACCTCCTGGGCCTAGCGGGGGAGGCACAGATACGCAGTATTTT. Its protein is CSARPPGPSGGGTDTQYF.

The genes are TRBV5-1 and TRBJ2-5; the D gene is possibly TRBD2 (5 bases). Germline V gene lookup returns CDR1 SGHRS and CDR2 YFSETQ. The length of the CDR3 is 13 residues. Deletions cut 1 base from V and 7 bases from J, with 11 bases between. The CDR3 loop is CASSLSSAGTQYF. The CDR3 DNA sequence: TGCGCCAGCAGCTTGTCAAGCGCGGGGACCCAGTACTTC.

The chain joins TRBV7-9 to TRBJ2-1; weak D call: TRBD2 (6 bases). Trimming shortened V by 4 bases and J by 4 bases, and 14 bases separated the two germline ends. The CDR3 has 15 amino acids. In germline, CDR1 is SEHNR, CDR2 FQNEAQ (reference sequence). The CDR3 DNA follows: TGTGCCAGCAGCTATGCGGGATCGATTTACAATGAGCAGTTCTTC. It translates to CASSYAGSIYNEQFF.

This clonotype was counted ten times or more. CDR3 nucleotides: TGTGCCAGCAGTGCCTACAGGGGGGAGAACACTGAAGCTTTCTTT. This codes for CASSAYRGENTEAFF. This chain uses TRBV25-1 with TRBJ1-1; TRBD1 agrees at 8 bases. This CDR3 is built from 15 residues. Trimming at V came to 4 bases and at J to 1 base, leaving 5 bases not matched to a gene. Germline V gene lookup returns CDR1 MGHDK and CDR2 SYGVNS.